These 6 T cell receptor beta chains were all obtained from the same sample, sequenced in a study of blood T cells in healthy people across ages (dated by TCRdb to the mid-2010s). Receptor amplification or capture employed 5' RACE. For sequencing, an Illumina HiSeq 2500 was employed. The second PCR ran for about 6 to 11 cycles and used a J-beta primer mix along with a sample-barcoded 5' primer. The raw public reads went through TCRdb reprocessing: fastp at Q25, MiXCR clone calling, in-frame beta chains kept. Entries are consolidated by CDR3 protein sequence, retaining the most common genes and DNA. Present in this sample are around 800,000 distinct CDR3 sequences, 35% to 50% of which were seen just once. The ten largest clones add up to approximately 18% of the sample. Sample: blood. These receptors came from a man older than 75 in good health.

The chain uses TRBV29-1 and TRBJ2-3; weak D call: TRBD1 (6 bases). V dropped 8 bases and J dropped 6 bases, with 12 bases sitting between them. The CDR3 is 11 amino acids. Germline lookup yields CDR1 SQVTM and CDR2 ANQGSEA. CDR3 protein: CSSVRGDTQYF. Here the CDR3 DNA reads TGCAGCTCCGTGAGGGGGGATACGCAGTATTTT.

The CDR3 region is CASSLDSAGGEGTQYF. The CDR3 coding sequence is TGTGCCAGCAGCTTAGACTCGGCAGGGGGTGAGGGGACCCAGTACTTC. This chain uses TRBV7-2 with TRBJ2-5; the match to TRBD1 covers 7 bases. The CDR3 has 16 residues. V lost 1 base to trimming and J lost 7 bases; unmatched junction nucleotides: 12. Germline V CDR1 and CDR2: SGHTA, FQGNSA. Looking up the rest from reference TRBV7-2 and TRBJ2-5 gives the full variable domain: GAGVSQSPSNKVTEKGKDVELRCDPISGHTALYWYRQSLGQGLEFLIYFQGNSAPDKSGLPSDRFSAERTGGSVSTLTIQRTQQEDSAVYLCASSLDSAGGEGTQYFGPGTRLLVL.

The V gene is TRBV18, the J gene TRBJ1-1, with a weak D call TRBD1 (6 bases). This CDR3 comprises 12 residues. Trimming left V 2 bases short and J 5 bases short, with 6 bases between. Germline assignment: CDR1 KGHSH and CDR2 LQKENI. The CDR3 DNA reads TGTGCCAGCTCACCAGGACAGACTGAAGCTTTCTTT. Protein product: CASSPGQTEAFF.

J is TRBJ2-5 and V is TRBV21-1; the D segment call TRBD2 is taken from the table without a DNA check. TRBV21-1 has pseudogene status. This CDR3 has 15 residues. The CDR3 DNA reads TGTGCCAGCAGCACTCTTATCGGACTAGCGGATGAGCAGTACTTC. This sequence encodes CASSTLIGLADEQYF.

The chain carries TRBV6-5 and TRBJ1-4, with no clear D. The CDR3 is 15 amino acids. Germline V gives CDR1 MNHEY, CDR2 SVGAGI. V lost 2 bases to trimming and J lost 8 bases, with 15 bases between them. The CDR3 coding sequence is TGTGCCAGCAGTTACAGTCGGCGGACCCAAGAAAAACTGTTTTTT. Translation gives CASSYSRRTQEKLFF.

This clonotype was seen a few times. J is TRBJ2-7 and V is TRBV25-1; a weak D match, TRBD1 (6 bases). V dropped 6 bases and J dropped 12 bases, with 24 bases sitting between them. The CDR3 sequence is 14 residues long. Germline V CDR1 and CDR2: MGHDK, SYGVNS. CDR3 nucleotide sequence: TGTGCCAGCAGCCCGGGACAACCGGGGAGCGCTACGTACTTC. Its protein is CASSPGQPGSATYF.